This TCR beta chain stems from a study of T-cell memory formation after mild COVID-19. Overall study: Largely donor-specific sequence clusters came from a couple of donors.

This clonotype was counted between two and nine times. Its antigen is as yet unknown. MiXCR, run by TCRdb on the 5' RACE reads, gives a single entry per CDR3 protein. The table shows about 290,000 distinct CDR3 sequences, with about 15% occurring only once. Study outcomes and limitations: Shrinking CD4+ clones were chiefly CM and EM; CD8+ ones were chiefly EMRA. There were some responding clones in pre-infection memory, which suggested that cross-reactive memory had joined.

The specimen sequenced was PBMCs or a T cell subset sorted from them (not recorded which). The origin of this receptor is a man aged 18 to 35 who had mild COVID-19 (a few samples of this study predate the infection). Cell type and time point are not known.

The CDR3 region is CAISDRGLGYEQYF. The CDR3 DNA is TGTGCCATCAGTGATAGGGGTCTAGGCTACGAGCAGTACTTC. This chain connects TRBV10-3 to TRBJ2-7; tentatively, D is TRBD1 (5 bases). Deletions cut 3 bases from V and 3 bases from J, with 12 bases between. CDR1 and CDR2 from the germline V gene are ENHRY and SYGVKD. The CDR3 consists of 14 residues.